This TCR beta chain was found in a study of control samples from healthy donors and cancer patients. Unmatched junction bases numbered 6, after V lost 5 bases and J lost 2 bases. This CDR3 region has 15 residues. Germline assignment: CDR1 SGHRS and CDR2 YFSETQ. TCRdb's table, derived via immunoSEQ multiplex PCR, lists solely in-frame clones and lacks some. The table includes about 89,000 clones, approximately 89% detected once. The chain recombines TRBV5-1 with TRBJ2-3, with 9 bases that match TRBD2. This clonotype was obtained from a man aged 30-40 years in good health. The source material was blood. CDR3 protein: CASRYLAGSTDTQYF. CDR3 sequence (DNA): TGCGCCAGCAGGTACCTAGCGGGGTCCACAGATACGCAGTATTTT.